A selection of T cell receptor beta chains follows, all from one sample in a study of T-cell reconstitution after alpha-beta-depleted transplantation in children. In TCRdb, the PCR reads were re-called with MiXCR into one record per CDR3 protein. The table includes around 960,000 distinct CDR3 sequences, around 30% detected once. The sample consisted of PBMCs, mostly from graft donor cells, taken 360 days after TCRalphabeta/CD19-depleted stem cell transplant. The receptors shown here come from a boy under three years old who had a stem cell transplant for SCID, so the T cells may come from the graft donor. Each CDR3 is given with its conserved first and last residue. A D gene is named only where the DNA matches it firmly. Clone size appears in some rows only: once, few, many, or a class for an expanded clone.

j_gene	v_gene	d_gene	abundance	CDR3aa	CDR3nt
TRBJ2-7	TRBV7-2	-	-	CASSLVVGSSYEQYF	TGTGCCAGCAGCTTAGTAGTTGGCAGCTCCTACGAGCAGTACTTC
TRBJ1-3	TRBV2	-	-	CASSDRGFSGNTIYF	TGTGCCAGCAGTGACAGGGGATTCTCTGGAAACACCATATATTTT
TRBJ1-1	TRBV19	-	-	CASSISWGMNTEAFF	TGTGCCAGTAGTATAAGCTGGGGAATGAACACTGAAGCTTTCTTT
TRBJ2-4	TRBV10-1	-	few	CASSQGSKNIQYF	TGCGCCAGCAGTCAGGGATCAAAAAACATTCAGTACTTC
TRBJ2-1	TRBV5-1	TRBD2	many	CASSLAGGSSYNEQFF	TGCGCCAGCAGCTTGGCCGGGGGGAGCTCCTACAATGAGCAGTTCTTC
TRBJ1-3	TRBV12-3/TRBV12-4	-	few	CASSHSRPPGNTIYF	TGTGCCAGCAGTCACTCCAGACCTCCTGGAAACACCATATATTTT
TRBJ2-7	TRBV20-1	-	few	CSASDAGNSYEQYF	TGCAGTGCTAGTGACGCGGGGAACTCCTACGAGCAGTACTTC
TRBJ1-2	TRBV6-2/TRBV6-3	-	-	CASSSSNGYTF	TGTGCCAGCAGTTCGTCAAATGGCTACACCTTC
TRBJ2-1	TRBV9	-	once	CASSVTTEQFF	TGTGCCAGCAGCGTCACCACGGAGCAGTTCTTC
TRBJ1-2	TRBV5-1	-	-	CASSPTGSGVYGYTF	TGCGCCAGCAGCCCGACCGGCTCAGGGGTCTATGGCTACACCTTC